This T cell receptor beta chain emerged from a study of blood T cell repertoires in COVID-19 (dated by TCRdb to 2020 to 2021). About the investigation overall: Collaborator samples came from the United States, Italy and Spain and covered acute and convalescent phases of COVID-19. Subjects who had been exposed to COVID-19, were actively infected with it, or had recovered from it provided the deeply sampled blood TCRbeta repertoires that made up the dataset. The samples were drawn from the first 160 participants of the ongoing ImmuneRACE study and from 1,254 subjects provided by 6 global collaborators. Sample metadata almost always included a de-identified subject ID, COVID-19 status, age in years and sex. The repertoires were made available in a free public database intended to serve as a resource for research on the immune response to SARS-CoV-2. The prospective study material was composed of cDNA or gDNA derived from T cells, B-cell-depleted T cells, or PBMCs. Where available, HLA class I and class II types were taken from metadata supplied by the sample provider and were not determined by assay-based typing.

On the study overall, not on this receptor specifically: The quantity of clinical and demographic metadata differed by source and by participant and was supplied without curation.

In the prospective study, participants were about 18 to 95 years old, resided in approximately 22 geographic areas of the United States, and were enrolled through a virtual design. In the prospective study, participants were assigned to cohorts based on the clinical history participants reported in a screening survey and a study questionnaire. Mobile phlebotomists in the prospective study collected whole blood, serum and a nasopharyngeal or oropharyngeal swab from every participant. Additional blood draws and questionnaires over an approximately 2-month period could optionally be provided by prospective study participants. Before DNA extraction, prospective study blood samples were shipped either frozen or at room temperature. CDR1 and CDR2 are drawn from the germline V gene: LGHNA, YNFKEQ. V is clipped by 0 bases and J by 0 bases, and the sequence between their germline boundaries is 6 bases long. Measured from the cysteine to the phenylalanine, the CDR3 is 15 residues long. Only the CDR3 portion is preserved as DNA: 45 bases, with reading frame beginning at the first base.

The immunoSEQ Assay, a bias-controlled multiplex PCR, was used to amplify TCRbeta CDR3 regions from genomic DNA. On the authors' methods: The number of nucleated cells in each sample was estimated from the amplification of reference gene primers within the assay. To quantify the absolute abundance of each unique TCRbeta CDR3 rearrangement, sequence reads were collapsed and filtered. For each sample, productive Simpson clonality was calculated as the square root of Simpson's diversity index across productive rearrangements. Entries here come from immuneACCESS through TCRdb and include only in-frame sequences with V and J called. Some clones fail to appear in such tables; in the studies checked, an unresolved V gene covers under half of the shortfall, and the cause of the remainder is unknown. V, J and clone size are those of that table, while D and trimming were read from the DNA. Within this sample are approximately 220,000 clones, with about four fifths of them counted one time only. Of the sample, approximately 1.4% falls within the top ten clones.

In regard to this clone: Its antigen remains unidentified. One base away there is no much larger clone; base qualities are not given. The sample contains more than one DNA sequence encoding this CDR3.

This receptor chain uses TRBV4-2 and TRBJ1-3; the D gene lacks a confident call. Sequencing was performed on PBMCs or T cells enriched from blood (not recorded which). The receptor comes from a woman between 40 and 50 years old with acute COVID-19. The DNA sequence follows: TGTGCCAGCAGCCAAGACCGGGGCTCTGGAAACACCATATATTTT. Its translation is CASSQDRGSGNTIYF.